The entry below gives a single T cell receptor (beta chain) sequence along with its context. Its cognate antigen has yet to be identified. Per-base qualities were not stored, and no clone one base away is much larger. This sample is part of a study of immune evolution from preneoplasia to lung adenocarcinoma (dated by TCRdb to the early 2020s). At the level of the whole study: HLA loss of heterozygosity was seen in about 7%, 15% and 30% of AIS, MIA and ADC lesions, and in no AAH lesions. The study reported that 100 to 120 samples were used for TCR sequencing. The sample size was set by how many specimens were available, not by a prior power calculation. The study used immune gene expression, TCR sequencing and multiplex immunofluorescence to profile the immune contexture of lung adenocarcinoma precursors and invasive adenocarcinoma. Whole exome sequencing and methylation data from the same cohort of nodules were integrated with the immune data. A total of about 56 patients contributed TCR sequencing data. The overall cohort comprised 45 to 55 patients with pulmonary nodules who underwent surgical resection. Resected precursor lesions (AAH, AIS, MIA) and invasive adenocarcinomas were compared against paired morphologically normal lung tissue. POLYSOLVER was used to infer class I HLA alleles from exome data, and LOHHLA was used to detect allele-specific HLA loss.

Resection was performed on patients in Japan or China between the mid-2010s and the late 2010s. Histologic diagnosis of each case was confirmed independently by two lung cancer pathologists on H&E slides. To enrich premalignant or tumor cells for nucleic acid extraction, macro-dissection was performed after pathologic assessment. FFPE tissue was used for DNA isolation with the AllPrep DNA/RNA FFPE Kit. Study-wide conclusions, independent of this receptor: The findings reflected association rather than direct causation, and larger cohorts with long-term follow-up and longitudinal biopsies were considered necessary. The highest top T cell clone frequencies were observed in normal lung, and a progressive decrease in top T cell clone frequencies appeared to occur from AAH through AIS, MIA and invasive adenocarcinoma. T cell clonality was highest in KRAS-mutant nodules compared with EGFR-mutant or double wild-type lesions. Because every patient came from Japan and China, how well the results apply to Western populations was uncertain. Normal lung showed the highest clonality, whereas later-stage lesions appeared to have higher T cell density and diversity but lower clonality.

TCR beta CDR3 regions were sequenced from DNA using the immunoSEQ hsTCRbeta Kit. On the study's bioinformatics: TCR sequencing data were analysed with the ImmunoSEQ Analyzer. T cell clonality was defined as 1 minus Pielou's evenness, as computed on productive rearrangements. To measure T cell diversity, the inverse Simpson index was applied to productive templates. T cell density was expressed as TCR beta template counts normalized to usable DNA, with usable DNA estimated by amplifying and sequencing housekeeping genes. Two-sided Kruskal-Wallis tests were used to compare TCR metrics between histologic stages. TCRdb took over this immuneACCESS table, retaining in-frame rearrangements with V and J assigned. Such tables are incomplete; in checked studies, under half of the missing clones stem from an unresolved V gene, and the remainder is unexplained. D and trimming were read from the DNA, whereas the V and J calls and clone size are those reported in that table. Recorded for this sample are a few thousand clones; 88% of them occurred a single time. 2.4% of the sample is taken by the ten largest.

The TCR comes from a person aged 55-79 years with lung adenocarcinoma. Material: FFPE lung adenocarcinoma in situ tissue. In light of the paper, this sample's cell subset or site label describes: preinvasive adenocarcinoma in situ (AIS).

The DNA is as follows: TGTGCCAGCAGCCAGGGTTTCGAGCAAGAGACCCAGTACTTC. This codes for CASSQGFEQETQYF. Recombination joined TRBV9 with TRBJ2-5; a tentative D match to TRBD1 spans 5 bases. CDR1 and CDR2 were assigned from the germline V gene as SGDLS and YYNGEE. Trimming at the junction amounts to 4 bases on V and 2 bases on J, and the germline ends lie 12 bases apart. Its CDR3 holds 14 amino acids, cysteine through phenylalanine. The DNA shown is the 42-base CDR3, in frame from base 1.